This T cell receptor beta chain is from a study of T cell responses to AZD1222 COVID-19 vaccine. The CDR3 has 12 amino acids. Trimming cost V 8 bases and J 3 bases; bases outside gene matches: 4. Germline V gene data show CDR1 as SNHLY and CDR2 as FYNNEI. The data were produced by immunoSEQ multiplex PCR, yet TCRdb's version contains in-frame clones alone and is incomplete. The sample holds 96,000 or so clones; roughly nine tenths are singletons and the top ten take roughly 1.7%. In regard to this clone: As yet, its antigen is unknown.

Study outcomes and limitations: Two doses of AZD1222 preceded a rise in Spike-specific TCR breadth and depth. It should be noted that donors were predominantly white British and more often female, and clonal diversity was possibly underestimated.

The chain carries TRBV2 and TRBJ2-7, with 7 bases that match TRBD1. This specimen was peripheral blood, taken on day 0 of AZD1222 vaccination. The receptor's source is an adult in good health. The CDR3 nucleotides are TGTGCCAGCCACCGGGACAGCTACGAGCAGTACTTC. It is translated as CASHRDSYEQYF.